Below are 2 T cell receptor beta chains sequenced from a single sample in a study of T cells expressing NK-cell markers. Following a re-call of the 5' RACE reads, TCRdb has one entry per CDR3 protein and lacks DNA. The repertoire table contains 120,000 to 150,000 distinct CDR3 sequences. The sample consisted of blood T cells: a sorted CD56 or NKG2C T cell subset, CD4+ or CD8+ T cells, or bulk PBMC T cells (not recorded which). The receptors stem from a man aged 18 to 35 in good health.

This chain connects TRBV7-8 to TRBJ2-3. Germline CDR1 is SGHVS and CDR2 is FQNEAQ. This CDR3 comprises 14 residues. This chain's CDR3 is CASSLREPTDTQYF.

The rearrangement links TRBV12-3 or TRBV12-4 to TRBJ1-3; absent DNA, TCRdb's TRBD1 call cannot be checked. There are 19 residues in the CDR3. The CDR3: CASSLPYAGTHYSGNTIYF.